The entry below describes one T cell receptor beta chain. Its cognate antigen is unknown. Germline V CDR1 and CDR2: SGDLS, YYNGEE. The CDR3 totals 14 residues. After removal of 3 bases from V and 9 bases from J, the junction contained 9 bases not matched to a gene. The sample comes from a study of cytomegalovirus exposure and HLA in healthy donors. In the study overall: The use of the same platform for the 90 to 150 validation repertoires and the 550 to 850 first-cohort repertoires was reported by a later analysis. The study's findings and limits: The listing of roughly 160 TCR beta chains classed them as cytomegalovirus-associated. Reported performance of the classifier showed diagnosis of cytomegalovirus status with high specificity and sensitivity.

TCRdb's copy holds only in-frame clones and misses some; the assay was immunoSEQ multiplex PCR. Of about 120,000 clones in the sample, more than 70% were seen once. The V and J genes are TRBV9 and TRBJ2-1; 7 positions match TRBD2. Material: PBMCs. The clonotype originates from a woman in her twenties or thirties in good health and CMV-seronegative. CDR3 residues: CASSARTRTIEQFF. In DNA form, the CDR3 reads TGTGCCAGCAGCGCCCGGACTAGGACGATTGAGCAGTTCTTC.